This T cell receptor beta chain was profiled in a study of T cell responses to AZD1222 COVID-19 vaccine. The V and J ends lost 0 bases and 6 bases, in that order; junction bases with no gene match: 10. The CDR3 loop spans 18 amino acids. CDR1 is SGHRS and CDR2 is YFSETQ in the germline V gene. Clones were read by immunoSEQ multiplex PCR, and TCRdb kept only the in-frame ones, dropping some. Of approximately 100,000 clones listed, roughly nine tenths are singletons. The rearrangement links TRBV5-1 to TRBJ2-2, with 11 bases lining up with TRBD2. This receptor was taken from an adult who received the AZD1222 COVID-19 vaccine. Sequenced here: peripheral blood, sampled 28 days after the second AZD1222 dose. The CDR3 nucleotides read TGCGCCAGCAGCTTGGATGGACTAGCGGGCATAAGGGCCGGGGAGCTGTTTTTT. Translated, it gives CASSLDGLAGIRAGELFF.